These 18 T cell receptor beta chains originate from one sample sequenced in a study of cytomegalovirus exposure and HLA in healthy donors. With 60 Vbeta and 13 Jbeta primers, the PCR was carried out. Repertoires were generated with immunoSEQ multiplex PCR, while TCRdb's copy carries only in-frame clones and drops some. The sample lists some 91,000 clones; roughly 86% were seen once. Sequences were obtained from PBMCs. The receptors were gathered from a man aged 25-40 years in good health and CMV-seropositive.

The chain's CDR3 is CASSLRGREGANVLTF. The CDR3 DNA reads TGTGCCAGCAGCCTCAGGGGGCGCGAAGGGGCCAACGTCCTGACTTTC. The J gene is TRBJ2-6, the V gene TRBV27, with 8 bases aligning to TRBD1. Looked up from germline, CDR1 is MNHEY and CDR2 is SMNVEV (reference sequence). V gave up 6 bases and J gave up 4 bases; unmatched junction bases: 8. The CDR3 has 16 amino acids. Full variable domain (missing parts from reference TRBV27 and TRBJ2-6): EAQVTQNPRYLITVTGKKLTVTCSQNMNHEYMSWYRQDPGLGLRQIYYSMNVEVTDKGDVPEGYKVSRKEKRNFPLILESPSPNQTSLYFCASSLRGREGANVLTFGAGSRLTVL.

This clone was observed once. V usage is TRBV15 and J usage is TRBJ2-3, with 10 bases aligning to TRBD2. With V trimmed by 4 bases and J by 4 bases, 5 bases remained unmatched. CDR1 and CDR2 (germline): LNHNV, YYDKDF (reference sequence). The CDR3 is 15 residues long. The CDR3 coding sequence is TGTGCCACCAGCAAAGCGGGAGGGCCGCCAGATACGCAGTATTTT. It codes for CATSKAGGPPDTQYF.

V gene TRBV11-1 combines with J gene TRBJ2-7; 7 positions agree with TRBD2. The CDR3 is made up of 17 amino acids. Trimming took 2 bases from V and 5 from J; bases not matched to a gene: 15. Looked up from germline, CDR1 is SGHAT and CDR2 is FQDESV (reference sequence). The CDR3 coding sequence is TGTGCCAGCAGCTTAACTCGGACAAGCGGACTAGGACACGAGCAGTACTTC. This codes for CASSLTRTSGLGHEQYF.

The chain carries TRBV14 and TRBJ2-7; 10 nucleotides agree with TRBD1. The CDR3 has 16 amino acids. Germline CDR1 is SGHDN and CDR2 is FVKESK. V lost 4 bases and J lost 5; bases outside the gene matches: 11. CDR3 residues: CASSPGPGTGDHEQYF. The CDR3 DNA sequence: TGTGCCAGCAGCCCTGGTCCCGGGACAGGGGACCACGAGCAGTACTTC.

This clone was seen once. The chain links TRBV10-3 to TRBJ2-3; 8 nucleotides match TRBD1. V trimming: 2 bases; J trimming: 2 bases; junction bases outside the gene matches: 6. This CDR3 is 16 amino acids long. Germline assignment: CDR1 ENHRY and CDR2 SYGVKD. CDR3 amino acids: CAISEEDREDTDTQYF. The CDR3 DNA is TGTGCCATCAGTGAGGAGGACAGGGAAGACACAGATACGCAGTATTTT.

V and J are TRBV13 and TRBJ1-6; 9 positions agree with TRBD1. There are 16 residues in the CDR3. The V gene end was trimmed by 5 bases and the J gene end by 9 bases; junction bases not matched to a gene: 11. The germline V gene has CDR1 PRHDT and CDR2 FYEKMQ (reference sequence). CDR3 sequence reads: CASSQDRGGWSSPLHF. For the CDR3, the DNA is TGTGCCAGCAGCCAGGACAGGGGTGGTTGGAGTTCACCCCTCCACTTT. The whole variable domain, remainder taken from reference TRBV13 and TRBJ1-6, is AAGVIQSPRHLIKEKRETATLKCYPIPRHDTVYWYQQGPGQDPQFLISFYEKMQSDKGSIPDRFSAQQFSDYHSELNMSSLELGDSALYFCASSQDRGGWSSPLHFGNGTRLTVT.

The CDR3 loop is CASTQAGGQETQYF. The CDR3 DNA reads as TGTGCCAGCACCCAAGCGGGAGGACAAGAGACCCAGTACTTC. This chain links TRBV5-4 with TRBJ2-5; the match to TRBD2 covers 9 bases. J was trimmed by 2 bases and V by 6 bases; bases with no gene match: 5. CDR3 length: 14 amino acids. Germline V CDR1 and CDR2: SGHNT, YYREEE (reference sequence).

The genes are TRBV7-9 and TRBJ2-1, with 9 bases aligning to TRBD2. CDR1 is SEHNR, CDR2 FQNEAQ, per germline (reference sequence). There are 16 residues in the CDR3. The junction had 3 bases not matched to a gene; V was cut back by 0 bases and J by 3 bases. In nucleotides, the CDR3 is TGTGCCAGCAGCTTAGCTGGCGGGAGGGTCTACAATGAGCAGTTCTTC. It codes for CASSLAGGRVYNEQFF.

V and J are TRBV28 and TRBJ1-2, with D possibly matching TRBD1 (6 bases). Trimming took 7 bases from V and 3 from J, leaving 15 bases between them. CDR1 and CDR2 from the germline V gene are MDHEN and SYDVKM. The CDR3 contains 14 residues. The CDR3 here is CASIPGGGDYGYTF. The CDR3 region has the DNA TGTGCCAGCATCCCGGGGGGGGGCGACTATGGCTACACCTTC.

This chain connects TRBV11-2 to TRBJ2-5; the match to TRBD2 covers 7 bases. Germline CDR1 reads SGHAT; CDR2 reads FQNNGV. The CDR3 is 13 amino acids. The ends lost 1 base at V and 4 bases at J; junction bases unmatched: 0. CDR3 amino acids: CASSLAGGETQYF. The CDR3 DNA is TGTGCCAGCAGCTTAGCGGGGGGAGAGACCCAGTACTTC.

This rearrangement joins TRBV6-5 to TRBJ2-2; possible D gene TRBD2, 6 bases. The CDR3 is made up of 15 amino acids. Germline CDR1 is MNHEY and CDR2 is SVGAGI. The ends were cut back, 1 base at V and 4 bases at J, with 10 bases in the middle. The DNA for the CDR3 is TGTGCCAGCAGTTACTGGGGAGGACTCACCGGGGAGCTGTTTTTT. Translation: CASSYWGGLTGELFF.

The chain carries TRBV27 and TRBJ1-2; TRBD1 matches at 8 bases. The CDR3 is 16 residues long. The ends lost 0 bases at V and 2 bases at J; junction bases unmatched: 5. From germline, CDR1 is MNHEY and CDR2 SMNVEV (reference sequence). The CDR3 DNA is TGTGCCAGCAGTTTATCGCGGCCAGGGGGCAACTATGGCTACACCTTC. Translation: CASSLSRPGGNYGYTF.

V gene TRBV28 combines with J gene TRBJ2-2, with TRBD2 identical over 10 bases. Germline CDR1 reads MDHEN; CDR2 reads SYDVKM. Trimming at V came to 7 bases and at J to 6 bases, leaving 14 bases not matched to a gene. The CDR3 totals 17 residues. The CDR3 sequence is CASMRSSGRAPAGELFF. CDR3 bases: TGTGCCAGCATGAGATCGAGCGGGAGGGCGCCCGCCGGGGAGCTGTTTTTT.

This chain connects TRBV7-8 to TRBJ2-7; no clear D gene. The CDR3 covers 14 residues. V was shortened by 4 bases and J by 2 bases, with 12 bases between the two germline ends. CDR1 is SGHVS and CDR2 is FQNEAQ in the germline V gene. CDR3 region: CASSSLGQAYEQYF. The CDR3 DNA follows: TGTGCCAGCAGCTCCCTTGGGCAGGCCTACGAGCAGTACTTC.

The chain uses TRBV5-1 and TRBJ2-1, with 10 bases matching TRBD2. V was clipped by 4 bases and J by 4 bases; unmatched bases: 5. CDR3 size: 15 residues. Germline CDR1 reads SGHRS; CDR2 reads YFSETQ. CDR3: CASSPGLADYNEQFF. The CDR3 DNA is TGCGCCAGCAGCCCTGGACTAGCGGATTACAATGAGCAGTTCTTC.

V gene TRBV5-6 combines with J gene TRBJ2-1; possibly TRBD1 for D (6 bases). Trimming cost V 4 bases and J 7 bases, with 15 bases left between them. The CDR3 is 14 amino acids. Germline values: CDR1 SGHDT, CDR2 YYEEEE. The CDR3 region is CASSLPTGLNEQFF. CDR3 DNA sequence: TGTGCCAGCAGCCTCCCAACAGGGTTGAATGAGCAGTTCTTC.

J is TRBJ2-5 and V is TRBV5-1, with TRBD2 identical over 14 bases. The DNA end favors TRBJ2-7, so the J call may be wrong. The length of the CDR3 is 15 residues. Germline V CDR1 and CDR2: SGHRS, YFSETQ. The CDR3 loop reads CASSGTSGSRGEQYF. The CDR3 DNA is TGCGCCAGCAGCGGGACTAGCGGGAGCAGAGGCGAGCAGTACTTC.

The chain carries TRBV7-9 and TRBJ2-5, with a tentative D call TRBD1 (7 bases). The closer fit of TRBJ2-7 to the DNA end suggests the J call may be wrong. The germline CDR1 and CDR2 sequences are SEHNR and FQNEAQ (reference sequence). The CDR3 is made up of 15 amino acids. The DNA for the CDR3 is TGTGCCAGCACCGGCGGGACAGTCTCGTCCTACGAGCAGTACTTC. It is translated as CASTGGTVSSYEQYF.